These 22 T cell receptor beta chains came from one sample sequenced in a study of radiation and T cells in renal cell carcinoma (dated by TCRdb to 2020 to 2022). What this sample's time point label stands for: blood 2 weeks post-SBRT. Sample treatment or condition, as interpreted from the label and publication: 15 Gy SBRT to primary tumor, nephrectomy 4 weeks later. Library method: the immunoSEQ multiplex PCR assay. TCRdb obtained this table from immuneACCESS and retained in-frame rearrangements with V and J assigned. These tables miss some clones; where compared with another copy, unresolved V genes account for less than half of the shortfall, and the remainder is unexplained. For this sample the table gives about 150,000 clones, of which approximately 86% were detected only once. Approximately 12% of the sample is held by the ten biggest clonotypes. This specimen was blood, taken from a patient whose treatment included radiotherapy and nephrectomy. Source of these receptors: a woman aged 50 to 60 with renal cell carcinoma.

The rearrangement joins TRBV2 to TRBJ1-4, with a possible D match to TRBD1 (5 bases). V gave up 5 bases and J gave up 13 bases, with 11 bases separating them. Germline CDR1 reads SNHLY; CDR2 reads FYNNEI. CDR3 length equals 11 residues. The CDR3 spells CASSTDSRLFF. Here the CDR3 DNA reads TGTGCCAGCAGTACCGACAGCCGACTGTTTTTT.

The J gene is TRBJ2-7, the V gene TRBV6-1; TRBD1 aligns across 8 bases. Trimming took 5 bases from V and 5 from J; bases not matched to a gene: 5. Germline-derived CDR1 and CDR2 are MNHNS and SASEGT. The CDR3 runs 13 residues. The CDR3 here is CASSRTGNHEQYF. Written as DNA, the CDR3 is TGTGCCAGCAGTCGGACAGGGAATCACGAGCAGTACTTC.

The chain links TRBV4-1 to TRBJ1-2; no reliable D call. V lost 0 bases to trimming and J lost 8 bases, with 13 bases between them. This CDR3 comprises 14 residues. The germline V gene encodes CDR1 MGHRA and CDR2 YSYEKL. CDR3: CASSQDQGQRGYTF. The CDR3 region has the DNA TGCGCCAGCAGCCAAGATCAAGGGCAGCGGGGCTACACCTTC.

The V call is TRBV5-1, the J call TRBJ1-2; maybe TRBD1 (5 bases). The CDR3 has 16 amino acids. From germline, CDR1 is SGHRS and CDR2 YFSETQ. Deletions cut 1 base from V and 3 bases from J, with 16 bases between. CDR3 sequence (DNA): TGCGCCAGCAGCTTGAACAGGTTAGCCCGAGACTATGGCTACACCTTC. Translation gives CASSLNRLARDYGYTF.

The rearrangement joins TRBV27 to TRBJ2-2; TRBD1 is a possible D gene (5 bases). Germline CDR1 MNHEY, CDR2 SMNVEV (reference sequence). The CDR3 covers 15 residues. Deletions cut 2 bases from V and 5 bases from J, with 12 bases between. The CDR3 loop reads CASSLKPQGTGELFF. For the CDR3, the DNA is TGTGCCAGCAGTTTAAAGCCTCAGGGAACCGGGGAGCTGTTTTTT.

This clone was seen a few times. J is TRBJ1-1 and V is TRBV7-9; 8 bases line up with TRBD1. Germline CDR1 and CDR2: SEHNR and FQNEAQ (reference sequence). The CDR3 length is 16 residues. After removal of 4 bases from V and 3 bases from J, the junction contained 10 bases not matched to a gene. CDR3 residues: CASSWPRGRTDTEAFF. The CDR3 DNA reads TGTGCCAGCAGCTGGCCCAGGGGGCGGACGGACACTGAAGCTTTCTTT.

CDR3 sequence reads: CASSQDVPAASYNEQFF. CDR3 DNA sequence: TGCGCCAGCAGCCAAGATGTCCCGGCTGCGTCCTACAATGAGCAGTTCTTC. This chain uses TRBV4-1 with TRBJ2-1; D gene uncertain. CDR1 MGHRA and CDR2 YSYEKL come from the germline V gene. This CDR3 is 17 amino acids long. V lost 0 bases to trimming and J lost 1 base, with 13 bases between them.

This chain joins TRBV5-4 and TRBJ2-3; D is uncertain. The V gene's germline CDR1 is SGHNT and CDR2 YYREEE (reference sequence). The CDR3 consists of 14 residues. V lost 0 bases to trimming and J lost 2 bases, with 7 bases between them. Here the CDR3 DNA reads TGTGCCAGCAGCTTGGCACAGCCCACAGATACGCAGTATTTT. Translated: CASSLAQPTDTQYF.

The genes are TRBV18 and TRBJ2-1; D uncertain. From germline, CDR1 is KGHSH and CDR2 LQKENI. V shed 4 bases and J shed 5 bases, with 9 bases lying between them. The CDR3 covers 13 residues. The CDR3 sequence is CASSLGPDNEQFF. CDR3 nucleotides: TGTGCCAGCTCACTAGGGCCTGACAATGAGCAGTTCTTC. Combining the CDR3 with reference TRBV18 and TRBJ2-1 gives the whole variable domain NAGVMQNPRHLVRRRGQEARLRCSPMKGHSHVYWYRQLPEEGLKFMVYLQKENIIDESGMPKERFSAEFPKEGPSILRIQQVVRGDSAAYFCASSLGPDNEQFFGPGTRLTVL.

This rearrangement joins TRBV11-2 to TRBJ1-1; 10 bases map to TRBD1. The CDR3 contains 17 residues. Germline lookup yields CDR1 SGHAT and CDR2 FQNNGV. With 3 bases clipped from V and 2 bases from J, the junction kept 9 bases outside the gene matches. DNA of the CDR3: TGTGCCAGCAGCTTGTTAAGGGACAGGGGCCGAAACACTGAAGCTTTCTTT. Translating gives CASSLLRDRGRNTEAFF.

This rearrangement joins TRBV30 to TRBJ2-7; 12 nucleotides match TRBD2. This CDR3 contains 17 residues. In germline, CDR1 is GTSNPN, CDR2 SVGIG (reference sequence). The V segment lost 2 bases and the J segment 4 bases; nucleotides outside the gene matches: 12. The CDR3 protein is CAWSQGLAGGYLYEQYF. The CDR3 DNA reads as TGTGCCTGGAGTCAAGGGCTAGCGGGGGGGTACCTGTACGAGCAGTACTTC.

The V call is TRBV10-2, the J call TRBJ2-1, with 13 nucleotides matching TRBD2. V lost 10 bases to trimming and J lost 6 bases; unmatched junction nucleotides: 6. Germline V gives CDR1 WSHSY, CDR2 SAAADI. The CDR3 has 14 amino acids. The CDR3 coding sequence is TGCGCCACCAGACTAGCGGGGGGTTTCAATGAGCAGTTCTTC. The encoded protein is CATRLAGGFNEQFF.

The DNA of the CDR3 is TGTGCCAGCAGTGAAGCCGGGTTTTCTGGCTACACCTTC. Protein product: CASSEAGFSGYTF. This chain joins TRBV2 and TRBJ1-2; D is undetermined. The germline V and J ends were trimmed by 0 bases and 7 bases, with 9 bases remaining between them. This CDR3 is 13 amino acids long. The germline gives CDR1 SNHLY, CDR2 FYNNEI.

The chain couples TRBV7-8 to TRBJ1-2; a possible D gene is TRBD1 (5 bases). V was pared by 5 bases and J by 8 bases, with 21 bases between. CDR3 length equals 15 residues. The germline gives CDR1 SGHVS, CDR2 FQNEAQ. CDR3: CASSLQEGPGRGYTF. DNA of the CDR3: TGTGCCAGCAGCCTCCAAGAGGGGCCGGGAAGAGGCTACACCTTC.

This chain connects TRBV5-1 to TRBJ2-5; 7 bases align to TRBD2. This CDR3 is built from 15 residues. V shed 7 bases, J shed 2 bases, and the junction held 11 bases outside the gene matches. Germline lookup yields CDR1 SGHRS and CDR2 YFSETQ. This chain's CDR3 is CASASLAGTQETQYF. CDR3 DNA sequence: TGCGCCAGCGCGTCGTTAGCGGGCACACAAGAGACCCAGTACTTC. The variable domain in full, with the rest retrieved from reference TRBV5-1 and TRBJ2-5, is KAGVTQTPRYLIKTRGQQVTLSCSPISGHRSVSWYQQTPGQGLQFLFEYFSETQRNKGNFPGRFSGRQFSNSRSEMNVSTLELGDSALYLCASASLAGTQETQYFGPGTRLLVL.

The CDR3 region has the DNA TGTGCCAGCAGTGATTCCCGCAGCACAGATACGCAGTATTTT. This sequence encodes CASSDSRSTDTQYF. The gene calls are TRBV25-1 and TRBJ2-3; no firm D call. Between the trimmed V and J ends, which lost 3 bases and 0 bases, there was a span of 7 bases. CDR1 MGHDK and CDR2 SYGVNS come from the germline V gene. The CDR3 is 14 residues long.

The chain is built from TRBV18 and TRBJ2-3; 14 bases are a match to TRBD2. The germline V gene has CDR1 KGHSH and CDR2 LQKENI. The trim removed 1 base at V and 0 bases at J, leaving 3 bases unmatched. The CDR3 runs to 18 residues. CDR3 coding DNA: TGTGCCAGCTCACCACTGGGACTAGCGGGGGCTAGCACAGATACGCAGTATTTT. It codes for CASSPLGLAGASTDTQYF.

This chain joins TRBV29-1 and TRBJ1-4, with D tentatively TRBD1 (5 bases). The CDR3 loop spans 14 amino acids. Per germline, CDR1 SQVTM and CDR2 ANQGSEA. V lost 7 bases and J lost 8, with 20 bases in between. The CDR3 protein is CSGMTGGMGEKLFF. The CDR3, as DNA: TGCAGCGGCATGACGGGGGGTATGGGGGAAAAACTGTTTTTT.

The chain recombines TRBV11-3 with TRBJ1-1, with 9 bases matching TRBD1. CDR3 size: 16 residues. The junction had 3 bases not matched to a gene; V was cut back by 1 base and J by 0 bases. Germline V gene lookup returns CDR1 SGHNT and CDR2 YENEEA. This chain's CDR3 is CASSLGTGALNTEAFF. The CDR3 DNA is TGTGCCAGCAGCTTAGGGACAGGGGCATTGAACACTGAAGCTTTCTTT.

This sequence joins TRBV19 and TRBJ1-5; TRBD1 matches 7 bases. CDR1 LNHDA and CDR2 SQIVND come from the germline V gene (reference sequence). V gave up 4 bases and J gave up 6 bases; unmatched junction bases: 12. The CDR3 totals 16 residues. The CDR3, as DNA: TGTGCCAGTAGTACCCGGAACAGGGGAGGGTCTCAGCCCCAGCATTTT. As protein: CASSTRNRGGSQPQHF.

This sequence joins TRBV18 and TRBJ1-1; 9 bases are shared with TRBD1. The CDR3 runs to 17 residues. V was pared by 1 base and J by 5 bases, with 11 bases of the junction left unmatched. Per germline, CDR1 KGHSH and CDR2 LQKENI. The DNA for the CDR3 is TGTGCCAGCTCACCACAAAAACTCACAGGGGGCGATACTGAAGCTTTCTTT. Translated, it gives CASSPQKLTGGDTEAFF.

The chain uses TRBV19 and TRBJ2-2; TRBD2 might be the D (6 bases). Between the trimmed V and J ends, which lost 4 bases and 6 bases, there was a span of 12 bases. Germline V gives CDR1 LNHDA, CDR2 SQIVND (reference sequence). This CDR3 spans 14 amino acids. CDR3 DNA: TGTGCCAGTAGTAGCGGGGTGATGGCCGGGGAGCTGTTTTTT. Translating it yields CASSSGVMAGELFF. The entire variable domain, with the rest obtained from reference TRBV19 and TRBJ2-2, is as follows: DGGITQSPKYLFRKEGQNVTLSCEQNLNHDAMYWYRQDPGQGLRLIYYSQIVNDFQKGDIAEGYSVSREKKESFPLTVTSAQKNPTAFYLCASSSGVMAGELFFGEGSRLTVL.